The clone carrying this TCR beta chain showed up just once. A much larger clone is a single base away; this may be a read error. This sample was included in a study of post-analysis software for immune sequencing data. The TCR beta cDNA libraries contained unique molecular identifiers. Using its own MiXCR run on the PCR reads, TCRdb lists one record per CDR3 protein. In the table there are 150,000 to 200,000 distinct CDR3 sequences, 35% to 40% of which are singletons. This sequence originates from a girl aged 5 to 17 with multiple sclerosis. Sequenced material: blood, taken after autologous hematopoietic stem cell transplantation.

CDR3 loop: CSYRAGGPEQYF. The CDR3 DNA follows: TGCAGCTATAGGGCAGGGGGCCCCGAGCAGTACTTC. The chain links TRBV29-1 to TRBJ2-4; 8 bases are a match to TRBD1. The DNA end is more similar to TRBJ2-7, so the J call may be wrong. Germline V lookup: CDR1 SQVTM, CDR2 ANQGSEA. The CDR3 runs 12 residues.